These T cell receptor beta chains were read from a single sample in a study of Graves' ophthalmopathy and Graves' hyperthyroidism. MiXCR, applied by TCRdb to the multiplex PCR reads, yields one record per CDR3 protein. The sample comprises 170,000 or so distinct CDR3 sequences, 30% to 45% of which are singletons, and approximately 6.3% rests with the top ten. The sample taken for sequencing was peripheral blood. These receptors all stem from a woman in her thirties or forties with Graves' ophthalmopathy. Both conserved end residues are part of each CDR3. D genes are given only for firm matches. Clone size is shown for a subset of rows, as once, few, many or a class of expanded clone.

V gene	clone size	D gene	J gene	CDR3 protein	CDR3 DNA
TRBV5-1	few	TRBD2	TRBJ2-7	CASSLPGTSGRAREQYF	TGCGCCAGCAGCTTGCCCGGGACTAGCGGGAGGGCCCGGGAGCAGTACTTC
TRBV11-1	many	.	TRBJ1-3	CASSLYGGPSGNTIYF	TGTGCCAGCAGCTTATACGGCGGACCCTCTGGAAACACCATATATTTT
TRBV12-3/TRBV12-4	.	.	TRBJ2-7	CASGGGGTVRSEQYF	TGTGCCAGCGGCGGGGGTGGGACAGTCAGGTCCGAGCAGTACTTC
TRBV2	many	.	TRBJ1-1	CASSAEQGWVAFF	TGTGCCAGCAGTGCCGAACAGGGTTGGGTAGCTTTCTTT
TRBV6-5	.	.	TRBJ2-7	CASSYTGFYEQYF	TGTGCCAGCAGTTACACGGGATTCTACGAGCAGTACTTC
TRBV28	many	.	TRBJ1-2	CASSSHPSGALANYGYTF	TGTGCCAGCAGTTCGCACCCCTCGGGGGCGTTAGCTAACTATGGCTACACCTTC
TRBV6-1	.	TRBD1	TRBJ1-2	CASGQGWDYGYTF	TGTGCCAGCGGACAGGGGTGGGACTATGGCTACACCTTC
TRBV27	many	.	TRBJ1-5	CASSPFNRDGNQPQHF	TGTGCCAGCAGTCCTTTTAACAGGGACGGCAATCAGCCCCAGCATTTT
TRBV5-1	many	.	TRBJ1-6	CASSLDGPRGTLHF	TGCGCCAGCAGCTTGGACGGGCCCCGTGGTACCCTCCACTTT
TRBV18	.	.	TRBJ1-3	CASSPPGGSGNTIYF	TGTGCCAGCTCACCACCGGGCGGCTCTGGAAACACCATATATTTT
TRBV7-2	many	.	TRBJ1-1	CASSLEGVWTEAFF	TGTGCCAGCAGCTTAGAGGGGGTGTGGACTGAAGCTTTCTTT
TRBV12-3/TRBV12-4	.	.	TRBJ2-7	CASRDGGDLNEQYF	TGTGCCAGCAGGGACGGAGGGGATCTGAACGAGCAGTACTTC
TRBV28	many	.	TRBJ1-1	CASSLGAGVRTEAFF	TGTGCCAGCAGTTTGGGTGCAGGGGTGAGAACTGAAGCTTTCTTT
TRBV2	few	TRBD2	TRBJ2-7	CASSDLGTSIYEQYF	TGTGCCAGCAGTGATTTAGGGACTAGCATCTACGAGCAGTACTTC
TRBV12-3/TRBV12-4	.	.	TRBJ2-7	CASSLGEIHEQYF	TGTGCCAGCAGTTTAGGTGAGATCCACGAGCAGTACTTC
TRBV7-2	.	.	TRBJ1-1	CASSHRTANTEAFF	TGTGCCAGCAGCCATCGGACAGCTAACACTGAAGCTTTCTTT
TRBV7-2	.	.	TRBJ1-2	CASSLVGGKDYGYTF	TGTGCCAGCAGCTTAGTCGGGGGAAAAGACTATGGCTACACCTTC